The present TCR beta chain was sequenced within a study of T cells in Graves' hyperthyroidism and ophthalmopathy. Study in general: Peripheral blood specimens were obtained at initial diagnosis, prior to any treatment.

TCR beta CDR3 sequences were amplified from RNA transcripts. Using the HTBI primer set, a first-round RT-PCR was run on the TCR CDR3. TCRdb recomputed calls from the multiplex PCR reads with MiXCR, one row per CDR3 protein. The top ten hold about 9% of the sample, which has 800,000 or so distinct CDR3 sequences, more than 30% seen once. The CDR3 extends over 16 amino acids. Germline V gene sequence: CDR1 SGHDT, CDR2 YYEEEE. V dropped 0 bases and J dropped 5; count of bases not matched to a gene: 5. Absence of ophthalmopathy progression within 18 months defined stable Graves' hyperthyroidism. The receptor was isolated from a man aged 18-30 years with Graves' hyperthyroidism. V and J are TRBV5-6 and TRBJ1-4, with 9 bases matching TRBD1. Material for sequencing was blood. The CDR3 nucleotides read TGTGCCAGCAGCTTGGGGGCCGGGACAGGGAATGAAAAACTGTTTTTT. This translates into CASSLGAGTGNEKLFF.